This section outlines one T cell receptor beta chain sequence together with its context. The protocol was immunoSEQ multiplex PCR, while the TCRdb copy is restricted to in-frame clones and leaves out a portion. The sample has about 340,000 clones; 65% to 85% are singletons. These data originate in a study of blood T cell repertoires in COVID-19. The CDR3 extends over 12 amino acids. With 6 bases removed from V and 9 bases from J, the gap between germline ends came to 12 bases. This TCR came from a young man with active or convalescent COVID-19. The V call is TRBV12-3 or TRBV12-4, the J call TRBJ2-1; D gene unclear. Sequencing was performed on peripheral blood. The CDR3, as DNA: TGTGCCAGCAGCCTAGGCTTAGGTGAGCAGTTCTTC. It yields the protein CASSLGLGEQFF.